This T cell receptor beta chain was identified in a study of cytomegalovirus exposure and HLA in healthy donors. The overall study: The 100 million to 120 million unique TCR beta sequences, from 150 million to 200 million T cells, were found by an earlier analysis. Early release data held approximately 81 million unique TCRs from HLA-typed donors. Findings and caveats of the study: A later analysis reported that several of the most significant clusters appeared to be linked to common viral pathogens, among them Epstein-Barr virus.

A word on this clone: Its antigen is currently unknown.

CDR1 and CDR2 from the germline V gene are WNHNN and SYGVQD (reference sequence). V was shortened by 3 bases and J by 8 bases, with 20 bases between the two germline ends. The CDR3 is made up of 16 amino acids. The PCR used 60 Vbeta and 13 Jbeta primers. The protocol was immunoSEQ multiplex PCR, while the TCRdb copy is restricted to in-frame clones and leaves out a portion. The sample has approximately 150,000 clones; 80% to 90% are singletons. The chain joins TRBV10-1 to TRBJ2-1, with TRBD2 as a possible D gene (5 bases). The source of this sequence is a woman in her twenties or thirties in good health and CMV-seropositive. Material for sequencing was PBMCs. Written as DNA, the CDR3 is TGCGCCAGCAGTGAAAGGGATGACTGGAAGAGGGATGAGCAGTTCTTC. Its protein is CASSERDDWKRDEQFF.